This T cell receptor beta chain originates from a study of shared clonotypes between healthy human individuals. Study in general: Sampling drew on donors who were two women and a few men aged 18 to 49. Overall study findings and caveats: Blood alone was sampled, and tissue repertoires likely differ.

Repertoires were generated with immunoSEQ multiplex PCR, while TCRdb's copy carries only in-frame clones and drops some. Of about 990,000 clones in the sample, 78% were seen once. For this clone: The antigen remains unidentified.

This CDR3 has 20 residues. V was pared by 3 bases and J by 4 bases, with 30 bases between. Germline CDR1 reads SNHLY; CDR2 reads FYNNEI. This TCR was recovered from a man younger than 35 in good health. Some clones in this sample may be carry-over from other donors' samples. The chain employs TRBV2 and TRBJ2-5, with D hard to call. The sample comprised memory CD4+ T cells from PBMCs. As for subset: CD45RA-negative fraction. The CDR3: CASSDVGSPRAEIPPETQYF. CDR3 sequence (DNA): TGTGCCAGCAGTGACGTCGGCAGTCCGCGTGCAGAGATTCCCCCAGAGACCCAGTACTTC. Combining the CDR3 with reference TRBV2 and TRBJ2-5 gives the whole variable domain EPEVTQTPSHQVTQMGQEVILRCVPISNHLYFYWYRQILGQKVEFLVSFYNNEISEKSEIFDDQFSVERPDGSNFTLKIRSTKLEDSAMYFCASSDVGSPRAEIPPETQYFGPGTRLLVL.